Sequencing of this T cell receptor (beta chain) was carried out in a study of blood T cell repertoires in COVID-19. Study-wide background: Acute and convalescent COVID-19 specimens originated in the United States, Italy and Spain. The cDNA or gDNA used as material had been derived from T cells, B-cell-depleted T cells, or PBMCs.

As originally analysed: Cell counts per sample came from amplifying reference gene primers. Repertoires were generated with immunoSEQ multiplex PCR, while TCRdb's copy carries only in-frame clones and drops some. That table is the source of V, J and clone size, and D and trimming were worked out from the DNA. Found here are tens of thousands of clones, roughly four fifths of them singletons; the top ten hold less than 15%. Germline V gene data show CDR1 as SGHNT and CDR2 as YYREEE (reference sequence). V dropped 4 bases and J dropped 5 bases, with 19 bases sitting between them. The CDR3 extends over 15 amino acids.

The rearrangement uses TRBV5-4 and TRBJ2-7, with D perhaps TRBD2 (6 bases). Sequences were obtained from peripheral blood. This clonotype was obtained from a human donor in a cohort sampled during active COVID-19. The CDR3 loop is CASSVIGPRLDEQYF. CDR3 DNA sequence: TGTGCCAGCAGCGTTATCGGGCCTCGACTAGACGAGCAGTACTTC.